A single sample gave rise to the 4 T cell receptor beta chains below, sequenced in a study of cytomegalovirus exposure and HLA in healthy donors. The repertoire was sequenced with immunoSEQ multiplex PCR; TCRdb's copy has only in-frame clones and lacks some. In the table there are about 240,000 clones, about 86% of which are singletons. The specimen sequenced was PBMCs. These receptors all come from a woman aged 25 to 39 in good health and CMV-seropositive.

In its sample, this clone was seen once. The chain's CDR3 is CASSLTDYNEQFF. Here the CDR3 DNA reads TGTGCCAGCAGTTTAACAGATTACAATGAGCAGTTCTTC. The chain employs TRBV28 and TRBJ2-1; D not certain. The CDR3 consists of 13 residues. With 2 bases removed from V and 4 bases from J, the gap between germline ends came to 6 bases. The germline V gene has CDR1 MDHEN and CDR2 SYDVKM.

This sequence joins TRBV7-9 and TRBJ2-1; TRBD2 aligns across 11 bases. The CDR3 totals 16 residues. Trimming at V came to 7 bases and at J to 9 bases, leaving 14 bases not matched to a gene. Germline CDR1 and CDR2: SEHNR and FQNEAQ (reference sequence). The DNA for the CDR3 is TGTGCCAGCACCATCACCCTAGCGGGAGGTGTTGCTGAGCAGTTCTTC. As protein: CASTITLAGGVAEQFF.

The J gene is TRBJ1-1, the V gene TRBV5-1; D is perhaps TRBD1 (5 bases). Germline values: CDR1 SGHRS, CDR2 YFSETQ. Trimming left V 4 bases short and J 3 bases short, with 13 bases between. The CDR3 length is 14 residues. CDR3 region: CASSRTWSDTEAFF. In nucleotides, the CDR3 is TGCGCCAGCAGCCGGACATGGTCTGACACTGAAGCTTTCTTT. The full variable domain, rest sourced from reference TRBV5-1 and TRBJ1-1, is KAGVTQTPRYLIKTRGQQVTLSCSPISGHRSVSWYQQTPGQGLQFLFEYFSETQRNKGNFPGRFSGRQFSNSRSEMNVSTLELGDSALYLCASSRTWSDTEAFFGQGTRLTVV.

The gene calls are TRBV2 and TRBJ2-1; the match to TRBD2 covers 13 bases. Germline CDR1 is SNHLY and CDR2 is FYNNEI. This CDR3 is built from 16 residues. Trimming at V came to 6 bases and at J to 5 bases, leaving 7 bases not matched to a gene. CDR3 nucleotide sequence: TGTGCCAGCAGCCTCTCGGGACTAGCGGGAAACAATGAGCAGTTCTTC. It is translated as CASSLSGLAGNNEQFF.